This is a list of T cell receptor beta chains from one sample in a study of blood T cell repertoires in COVID-19. Libraries were prepared by immunoSEQ multiplex PCR; TCRdb keeps only in-frame clonotypes and omits some of them. This sample has 200,000 or so clones, with just over 85% found just once. The sequencing input was PBMCs or T cells enriched from blood (not recorded which). The receptor source for this set is a woman in her thirties or forties with acute COVID-19. Each CDR3 is given with its conserved first and last residue. D genes are given only for firm matches.

V gene	D gene	CDR3 protein
TRBV5-5	NA	CASSLAAGSNQPQHF
TRBV29-1	NA	CSVGRVNTEAFF
TRBV7-9	TRBD1	CASRSPGQGDGTEAFF
TRBV7-2	NA	CASSPGNSGNTIYF
TRBV6-5	TRBD1	CASTYRGYGGYTF
TRBV7-9	TRBD1	CASSTTGPLSGNTIYF
TRBV11-1	NA	CASSLRVEVETQYF
TRBV5-1	NA	CASSLGPLGGRNTEAFF
TRBV25-1	TRBD1	CASSDRGEKLFF
TRBV9	TRBD1	CASRRGQAINSPLHF
TRBV24-1	TRBD1	CATSEEWTGNLMNTEAFF
TRBV9	NA	CASSVAQGTYGYTF
TRBV30	TRBD2	CAWGTPGLAGGREQFF
TRBV3-1/TRBV3-2	NA	CASSQEERGYTF
TRBV7-2	TRBD2	CASSPPGTSSAEQFF
TRBV5-1	NA	CASSLRDLPRDYGYTF
TRBV6-1	TRBD1	CASSDNRDRVNEQYF
TRBV5-4	NA	CASSSRRSSGNTIYF
TRBV5-1	NA	CASSGEGGNEQFF
TRBV7-9	NA	CASSEGRDRSPLHF
TRBV5-1	TRBD1	CASSSGQGGNQPQHF
TRBV3-1/TRBV3-2	NA	CASSQARAATYGYTF
TRBV6-5	NA	CASRREPNNSPLHF
TRBV7-9	TRBD1	CASRTGLGIYTF
TRBV27	NA	CASSLFRGTEAFF
TRBV5-5	NA	CASSSRGLNTEAFF
TRBV3-1/TRBV3-2	TRBD1	CASSPLGTASNYGYTF
TRBV27	NA	CASSFTGKGYGYTF
TRBV12-3/TRBV12-4	TRBD1	CASSRGQGLRLFF
TRBV9	TRBD2	CASSVATERGSGELFF
TRBV19	NA	CASSPGSSYNSPLHF
TRBV10-3	NA	CAISERGRGLDTEAFF
TRBV21-1	NA	CAGRNVTDEAFF